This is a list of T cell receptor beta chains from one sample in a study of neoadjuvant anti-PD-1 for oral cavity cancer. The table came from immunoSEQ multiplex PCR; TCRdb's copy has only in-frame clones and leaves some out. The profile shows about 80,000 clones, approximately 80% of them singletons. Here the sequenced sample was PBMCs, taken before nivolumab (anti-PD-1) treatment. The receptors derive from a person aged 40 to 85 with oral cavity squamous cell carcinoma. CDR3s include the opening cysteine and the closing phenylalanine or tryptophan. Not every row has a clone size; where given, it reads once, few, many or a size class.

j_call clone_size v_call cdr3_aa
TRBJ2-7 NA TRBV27 CASSFERGPYEQYF
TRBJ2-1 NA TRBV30 CAWSVQAKQFF
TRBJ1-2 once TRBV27 CASSLLADGRSGYTF
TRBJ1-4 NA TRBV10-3 CAISESPGGGGEKLFF
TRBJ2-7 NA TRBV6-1 CASRPTGLTYEQYF
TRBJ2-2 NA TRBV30 CAWRPEGTGNTGELFF
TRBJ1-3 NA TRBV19 CASSVPSGNTIYF
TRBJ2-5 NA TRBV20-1 CSALEETQYF
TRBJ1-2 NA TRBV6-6 CASTQTGRREGYTF
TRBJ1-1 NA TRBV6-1 CASRHVSNTEAFF
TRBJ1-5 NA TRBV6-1 CAADPTVGIQPQHF
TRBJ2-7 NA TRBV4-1 CASSQDRGGPYEQYF
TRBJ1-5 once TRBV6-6 CASRMPQDQPQHF
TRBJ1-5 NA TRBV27 CASSKNGNQPQHF
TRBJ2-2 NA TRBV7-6 CASSGQESGELFF
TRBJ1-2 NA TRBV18 CASSPRAGLGGYTF
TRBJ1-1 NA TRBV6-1 CASRTFDRANTEAFF
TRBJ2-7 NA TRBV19 CASRPGTGSSYEQYF
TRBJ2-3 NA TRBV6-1 CASSDSPTGGSTDTQYF
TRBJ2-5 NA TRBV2 CASSATGGRETQYF
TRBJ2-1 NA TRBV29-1 CSVDRETYNEQFF
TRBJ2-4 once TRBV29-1 CSVVVGNIQYF
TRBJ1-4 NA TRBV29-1 CSVVAGAANEKLFF
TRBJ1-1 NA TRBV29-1 CSVEVGVGEAFF
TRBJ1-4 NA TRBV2 CASRGAGSATNEKLFF
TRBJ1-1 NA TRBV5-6 CASSLGTANTEAFF
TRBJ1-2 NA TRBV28 CASSPNPTGPRGYTF
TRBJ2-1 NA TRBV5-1 CASSLGFFTTEFF
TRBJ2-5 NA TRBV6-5 CASSYSYGVQETQYF
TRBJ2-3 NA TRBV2 CASSELGTMPTDTQYF
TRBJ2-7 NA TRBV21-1 CASSLPREQYF
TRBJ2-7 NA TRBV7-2 CASSVGTFERQYF
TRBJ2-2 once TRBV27 CATLGAVNTGELFF
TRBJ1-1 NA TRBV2 CASSEPLSGANTEAFF
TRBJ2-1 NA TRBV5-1 CASSLASGRVYNEQFF
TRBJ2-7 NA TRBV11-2 CASSLGTSGRAHEQYF
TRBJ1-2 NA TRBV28 CASSLGGGGYGYTF
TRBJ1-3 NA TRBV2 CASSRSDTIYF
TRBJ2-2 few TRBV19 CASSSGRTRDTGELFF
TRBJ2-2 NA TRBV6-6 CASSGRTGNTGELFF
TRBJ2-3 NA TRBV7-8 CASSLSESNTQYF